These 32 T cell receptor beta chains originate from one sample sequenced in a study of blood T cell repertoires in COVID-19. Here immunoSEQ multiplex PCR was the method, and the copy in TCRdb shows in-frame clones only, minus some. In the table there are under 250,000 clones, 83% of which are singletons. The sequencing input was peripheral blood. The receptors stem from a woman in her seventies with active or convalescent COVID-19.

This chain uses TRBV4-2 with TRBJ1-2; the D gene is possibly TRBD1 (5 bases). Per the germline V gene, CDR1 is LGHNA and CDR2 is YNFKEQ. CDR3 length equals 14 residues. With 3 bases removed from V and 4 bases from J, the gap between germline ends came to 12 bases. The CDR3 DNA follows: TGTGCCAGCAGCCAGGGGGGTGGAGCCTATGGCTACACCTTC. It yields the protein CASSQGGGAYGYTF.

The chain links TRBV10-3 to TRBJ2-1; tentatively, D is TRBD2 (5 bases). Germline lookup yields CDR1 ENHRY and CDR2 SYGVKD. This CDR3 is 17 amino acids long. Trimming cost V 0 bases and J 2 bases, with 14 bases left between them. CDR3: CAISESARADTYNEQFF. The DNA for the CDR3 is TGTGCCATCAGTGAGTCGGCGAGGGCTGATACCTACAATGAGCAGTTCTTC.

This clone was found a few times. The rearrangement links TRBV10-1 to TRBJ2-7; possible D gene TRBD2, 5 bases. V was pared by 3 bases and J by 6 bases, with 18 bases between. CDR1 is WNHNN and CDR2 is SYGVQD in the germline V gene (reference sequence). The CDR3 extends over 15 amino acids. The CDR3 DNA is TGCGCCAGCAGTGAAGTGGCGGGTCAGCCTCTCGAGCAGTACTTC. It is translated as CASSEVAGQPLEQYF.

The chain joins TRBV6-4 to TRBJ2-1, with unresolved D. Germline V lookup: CDR1 MRHNA, CDR2 SNTAGT. V lost 2 bases and J 3 bases, leaving 5 bases between the germline ends. This CDR3 is 13 amino acids long. CDR3: CASSDPNYNEQFF. DNA for the CDR3: TGTGCCAGCAGTGACCCCAACTACAATGAGCAGTTCTTC.

The chain uses TRBV24-1 and TRBJ2-5; tentatively, D is TRBD2 (6 bases). The CDR3 is 14 residues long. Looked up from germline, CDR1 is KGHDR and CDR2 is SFDVKD. Trimming shortened V by 4 bases and J by 7 bases, and 15 bases separated the two germline ends. DNA for the CDR3: TGTGCCACCAGTGAGTCGGGGTCCGGGGGGACCCAGTACTTC. Translated, it gives CATSESGSGGTQYF.

This clone was recorded only once. The rearrangement uses TRBV7-6 and TRBJ1-3; 7 positions match TRBD1. V lost 5 bases and J lost 0; bases outside the gene matches: 1. The CDR3 runs 14 residues. Germline V CDR1 and CDR2: SGHVS, FNYEAQ. The CDR3 here is CASSRQGSGNTIYF. In DNA, the CDR3 is TGTGCCAGCAGCCGACAGGGCTCTGGAAACACCATATATTTT. Full variable domain (remainder filled in from reference TRBV7-6 and TRBJ1-3): GAGVSQSPRYKVTKRGQDVALRCDPISGHVSLYWYRQALGQGPEFLTYFNYEAQQDKSGLPNDRFSAERPEGSISTLTIQRTEQRDSAMYRCASSRQGSGNTIYFGEGSWLTVV.

This rearrangement joins TRBV28 to TRBJ2-1, with D possibly matching TRBD2 (7 bases). Trimming removed 5 bases from V and 7 bases from J, with 24 bases in between. This CDR3 has 17 residues. Germline V lookup: CDR1 MDHEN, CDR2 SYDVKM. The CDR3 coding sequence is TGTGCCAGCAGTCCGCCCTGGGGGGGCTTGGAGAAGAATGAGCAGTTCTTC. This sequence encodes CASSPPWGGLEKNEQFF.

CDR3 in amino acids: CASSLGGRTSGLNEQFF. The CDR3 DNA follows: TGTGCCAGCAGCTTGGGGGGTCGGACTAGCGGGTTGAATGAGCAGTTCTTC. The V gene is TRBV5-4, the J gene TRBJ2-1, with 11 bases that match TRBD2. V gave up 0 bases and J gave up 7 bases; unmatched junction bases: 9. This CDR3 spans 17 amino acids. The germline V gene encodes CDR1 SGHNT and CDR2 YYREEE (reference sequence).

This chain uses TRBV5-4 with TRBJ2-3, with D maybe TRBD2 (6 bases). CDR1 SGHNT and CDR2 YYREEE come from the germline V gene (reference sequence). V gave up 4 bases and J gave up 2 bases, with 17 bases separating them. This CDR3 contains 16 residues. CDR3: CASSPRGGSNTDTQYF. CDR3 sequence (DNA): TGTGCCAGCAGCCCGAGGGGAGGTAGTAACACAGATACGCAGTATTTT.

V and J are TRBV20-1 and TRBJ2-7; D remains ambiguous. The CDR3 sequence is 12 residues long. Trimming left V 3 bases short and J 3 bases short, with 9 bases between. The germline V gene has CDR1 DFQATT and CDR2 SNEGSKA (reference sequence). CDR3 residues: CSASRAIYEQYF. The CDR3 DNA reads TGCAGTGCTAGTCGAGCTATCTACGAGCAGTACTTC.

This clone has a single count. The chain employs TRBV9 and TRBJ2-4, with 8 nucleotides matching TRBD1. The V gene end was trimmed by 3 bases and the J gene end by 8 bases; junction bases not matched to a gene: 7. CDR3 length: 14 residues. Germline CDR1 and CDR2: SGDLS and YYNGEE. Here the CDR3 DNA reads TGTGCCAGCAGCGCCCGACAGGGGTTGGACATTCAGTACTTC. This sequence encodes CASSARQGLDIQYF.

Worth noting for this clone: This specimen includes other DNA sequences encoding the same CDR3. V usage is TRBV11-2 and J usage is TRBJ2-7; 9 bases match TRBD1. V gave up 3 bases and J gave up 2 bases; unmatched junction bases: 5. The CDR3 is made up of 15 amino acids. Germline CDR1 SGHAT, CDR2 FQNNGV. The CDR3 DNA sequence: TGTGCCAGCAGCTTCTCTGGGACAGGGCCCTACGAGCAGTACTTC. This gives the protein CASSFSGTGPYEQYF. The whole variable domain, filled in from reference TRBV11-2 and TRBJ2-7, reads EAGVAQSPRYKIIEKRQSVAFWCNPISGHATLYWYQQILGQGPKLLIQFQNNGVVDDSQLPKDRFSAERLKGVDSTLKIQPAKLEDSAVYLCASSFSGTGPYEQYFGPGTRLTVT.

This sequence joins TRBV5-4 and TRBJ2-1, with D tentatively TRBD2 (6 bases). The CDR3 totals 13 residues. The germline CDR1 and CDR2 sequences are SGHNT and YYREEE (reference sequence). V was shortened by 3 bases and J by 5 bases, with 9 bases between the two germline ends. The CDR3 DNA is TGTGCCAGCAGCTGGGACTCTGACAATGAGCAGTTCTTC. This gives the protein CASSWDSDNEQFF.

CDR3 region: CASTPSAGTSGTYEQYF. In nucleotides, the CDR3 is TGTGCCAGCACCCCATCCGCCGGGACTAGCGGGACCTACGAGCAGTACTTC. This chain joins TRBV28 and TRBJ2-7; 13 bases map to TRBD2. The V gene's germline CDR1 is MDHEN and CDR2 SYDVKM. With 7 bases clipped from V and 2 bases from J, the junction kept 11 bases outside the gene matches. The CDR3 runs to 17 residues.

The rearrangement joins TRBV9 to TRBJ2-1, with D hard to call. This CDR3 contains 13 residues. Trimming stripped 0 bases from V and 7 bases from J, with 8 bases between. The germline gives CDR1 SGDLS, CDR2 YYNGEE. The CDR3: CASSVVSLNEQFF. For the CDR3, the DNA is TGTGCCAGCAGCGTAGTATCCCTTAATGAGCAGTTCTTC.

The chain carries TRBV9 and TRBJ1-6, with 10 nucleotides matching TRBD1. The CDR3 spans 17 residues. The junction had 10 bases not matched to a gene; V was cut back by 0 bases and J by 10 bases. Germline V CDR1 and CDR2: SGDLS, YYNGEE. The DNA of the CDR3 is TGTGCCAGCAGCGTAGCCCCCCTTGGACAGGGGGTCTCACCCCTCCACTTT. Encoded protein: CASSVAPLGQGVSPLHF. The full variable domain, rest sourced from reference TRBV9 and TRBJ1-6, is DSGVTQTPKHLITATGQRVTLRCSPRSGDLSVYWYQQSLDQGLQFLIQYYNGEERAKGNILERFSAQQFPDLHSELNLSSLELGDSALYFCASSVAPLGQGVSPLHFGNGTRLTVT.

V and J are TRBV7-2 and TRBJ1-5; the D is unclear. Germline V gives CDR1 SGHTA, CDR2 FQGNSA. The CDR3 loop spans 13 amino acids. The V gene lost 2 bases and the J gene lost 4 bases, with 6 bases spanning the gap. CDR3 amino acids: CASSLQRNQPQHF. CDR3 DNA: TGTGCCAGCAGCTTACAGCGTAATCAGCCCCAGCATTTT.

The chain combines TRBV3-1 (or the pseudogene TRBV3-2) with TRBJ1-1; maybe TRBD1 (5 bases). V shed 1 base and J shed 4 bases, with 10 bases lying between them. The germline gives CDR1 LGHDT, CDR2 YNNKEL (reference sequence). The CDR3 sequence is 14 residues long. The chain's CDR3 is CASSQGAGFTEAFF. Written as DNA, the CDR3 is TGTGCCAGCAGCCAAGGGGCAGGGTTCACTGAAGCTTTCTTT.

The J gene is TRBJ1-2, the V gene TRBV14; 7 bases map to TRBD1. The CDR3 has 16 residues. V lost 2 bases to trimming and J lost 0 bases; unmatched junction nucleotides: 6. Germline V gene sequence: CDR1 SGHDN, CDR2 FVKESK. DNA of the CDR3: TGTGCCAGCAGCCAATTGAGGGACAGCCCTAACTATGGCTACACCTTC. Translated: CASSQLRDSPNYGYTF.

V and J are TRBV24-1 and TRBJ2-5; 12 nucleotides agree with TRBD2. CDR3 length equals 14 residues. Trimming removed 9 bases from V and 4 bases from J; junction bases left unmatched: 5. Germline values: CDR1 KGHDR, CDR2 SFDVKD. CDR3 DNA sequence: TGTGCCACCGCGACTAGCGGGAGTATAGAGACCCAGTACTTC. Amino acids: CATATSGSIETQYF.

This clone has only one observation. The rearrangement links TRBV30 to TRBJ2-7; D is uncertain. The CDR3 is made up of 13 amino acids. The germline V and J ends were trimmed by 0 bases and 3 bases, with 9 bases remaining between them. Germline loops: CDR1 GTSNPN, CDR2 SVGIG (reference sequence). The CDR3 loop is CAWSVGSLYEQYF. CDR3 nucleotides: TGTGCCTGGAGTGTGGGCAGTCTCTACGAGCAGTACTTC.

The rearrangement links TRBV12-3 or TRBV12-4 to TRBJ1-5, with a possible D match to TRBD1 (5 bases). Trimming removed 5 bases at V and 6 bases at J, with 11 bases between. The CDR3 is 13 residues long. This CDR3 reads CASSGGGGQPQHF. CDR3 in DNA: TGTGCCAGCAGTGGGGGGGGAGGTCAGCCCCAGCATTTT.

Concerning this clone: Other DNA variants within this sample encode the same CDR3. The V and J genes are TRBV5-1 and TRBJ2-1, with 10 bases matching TRBD1. The V and J ends lost 4 bases and 7 bases, in that order; junction bases with no gene match: 2. CDR1 is SGHRS and CDR2 is YFSETQ in the germline V gene. The CDR3 is 13 residues long. CDR3 bases: TGCGCCAGCAGCCTGGACAGGGGGAATGAGCAGTTCTTC. Encoded protein: CASSLDRGNEQFF.

The V call is TRBV19, the J call TRBJ1-1; D is perhaps TRBD1 (5 bases). CDR3 length: 13 amino acids. The germline CDR1 and CDR2 sequences are LNHDA and SQIVND (reference sequence). Trimming removed 6 bases at V and 4 bases at J, with 12 bases between. CDR3 sequence reads: CASRGQGSTEAFF. The CDR3 nucleotides are TGTGCCAGTAGAGGTCAGGGATCCACTGAAGCTTTCTTT.

This clone was recorded once. The chain couples TRBV24-1 to TRBJ2-1; TRBD2 might be the D (5 bases). The V gene's germline CDR1 is KGHDR and CDR2 SFDVKD. The CDR3 covers 12 residues. Trimming pared 7 bases from V and 4 bases from J, leaving 7 bases between. CDR3 amino acids: CATRGAYNEQFF. CDR3 nucleotides: TGTGCCACCAGGGGAGCATACAATGAGCAGTTCTTC.

The chain carries TRBV7-2 and TRBJ1-4, with no clear D. The length of the CDR3 is 15 residues. Germline V CDR1 and CDR2: SGHTA, FQGNSA. The V end lost 5 bases, the J end lost 8 bases, and 18 bases lay between the germline ends. DNA for the CDR3: TGTGCCAGCAGCATCCGGGCCCGCGGCGGGGAAAAACTGTTTTTT. This sequence encodes CASSIRARGGEKLFF.

The V call is TRBV5-1, the J call TRBJ1-1; 7 positions match TRBD1. Per the germline V gene, CDR1 is SGHRS and CDR2 is YFSETQ. This CDR3 has 13 residues. The J segment lost 5 bases and the V segment lost 4 bases, leaving 5 bases of the junction unmatched. This CDR3 is CASSAVQGTEAFF. The CDR3 region has the DNA TGCGCCAGCAGCGCGGTACAGGGGACTGAAGCTTTCTTT.

The rearrangement links TRBV6-6 to TRBJ2-7; D is undetermined. CDR1 MNHNY and CDR2 SVGAGI come from the germline V gene (reference sequence). The CDR3 loop spans 11 amino acids. The V and J ends lost 2 bases and 3 bases respectively, with 2 bases between them. CDR3 bases: TGTGCCAGCAGTTACCACTACGAGCAGTACTTC. Translation gives CASSYHYEQYF.

The V and J genes are TRBV30 and TRBJ1-4; D may be TRBD1 (5 bases). V lost 3 bases, J lost 6 bases, and 11 bases lay in between. Germline V gene sequence: CDR1 GTSNPN, CDR2 SVGIG (reference sequence). The CDR3 covers 13 residues. CDR3 in DNA: TGTGCCTGGAGCCAGGGCATCGATGAAAAACTGTTTTTT. Protein sequence: CAWSQGIDEKLFF.

The rearrangement links TRBV10-2 to TRBJ1-1; 7 bases match TRBD1. This CDR3 is built from 13 residues. V shed 7 bases and J 6 bases; nucleotides not matched to a gene: 8. Germline CDR1 reads WSHSY; CDR2 reads SAAADI. The CDR3, as DNA: TGCGCCAGCATTACGACAGGGAGTGCTGAAGCTTTCTTT. It encodes CASITTGSAEAFF.

The chain uses TRBV6-5 and TRBJ1-2; D perhaps matches TRBD1 (5 bases). Germline V CDR1 and CDR2: MNHEY, SVGAGI. CDR3 length: 14 amino acids. Trimming took off 7 bases at V and 4 bases at J, with 16 bases between the two ends. CDR3 amino acids: CASTLGGSSYGYTF. The CDR3 DNA reads TGTGCCAGCACCCTCGGGGGAAGTTCCTATGGCTACACCTTC.

V is TRBV27 and J is TRBJ2-2; D is unclear. The germline CDR1 and CDR2 sequences are MNHEY and SMNVEV (reference sequence). V was pared by 3 bases and J by 1 base, with 3 bases between. The CDR3 contains 13 residues. CDR3 protein: CASSLRNTGELFF. CDR3 DNA: TGTGCCAGCAGTTTGAGGAACACCGGGGAGCTGTTTTTT.